These 31 T cell receptor beta chains originate from one sample sequenced in a study of technical replicates of blood from a few donors. Sequenced by immunoSEQ multiplex PCR; TCRdb stores in-frame clones only, minus some. The sample yields 75,000 to 95,000 clones, 90% to 96% seen once. The specimen was T cells isolated from PBMCs. These receptors were taken from a human donor in good health.

This chain uses TRBV28 with TRBJ2-7; 9 bases agree with TRBD2. V was pared by 6 bases and J by 2 bases, with 5 bases of the junction left unmatched. From germline, CDR1 is MDHEN and CDR2 SYDVKM. The CDR3 runs 14 residues. DNA of the CDR3: TGTGCCAGCAGCCGAGTAGCGGGAGCCTACGAGCAGTACTTC. Protein sequence: CASSRVAGAYEQYF.

The J gene is TRBJ2-3, the V gene TRBV19; 8 bases agree with TRBD2. With V trimmed by 5 bases and J by 0 bases, 10 bases remained unmatched. Germline V gene data show CDR1 as LNHDA and CDR2 as SQIVND (reference sequence). The CDR3 length is 17 residues. In DNA, the CDR3 is TGTGCCAGTAGTCGGGGGCGGGGGGAAACTAGCACAGATACGCAGTATTTT. Translated, it gives CASSRGRGETSTDTQYF.

J is TRBJ2-1 and V is TRBV9; unclear D gene. The CDR3 consists of 16 residues. V was pared by 3 bases and J by 8 bases, with 21 bases between. CDR1 SGDLS and CDR2 YYNGEE come from the germline V gene. This CDR3 reads CASSGPRRSQRDEQFF. The CDR3 region has the DNA TGTGCCAGCAGCGGGCCTAGGCGGTCCCAACGGGATGAGCAGTTCTTC.

The rearrangement uses TRBV2 and TRBJ2-3, with 7 bases identical to TRBD1. Germline V gene data show CDR1 as SNHLY and CDR2 as FYNNEI. This CDR3 spans 16 amino acids. The V segment lost 6 bases and the J segment 2 bases; nucleotides outside the gene matches: 11. CDR3 nucleotides: TGTGCCAGCAGCCGGGACAGCCCTATCACCACAGATACGCAGTATTTT. Translation gives CASSRDSPITTDTQYF.

The CDR3 loop is CSALGPGYEQYF. The CDR3 DNA reads TGCAGCGCCCTTGGGCCCGGCTACGAGCAGTACTTC. The chain employs TRBV29-1 and TRBJ2-7; D unresolved. The germline gives CDR1 SQVTM, CDR2 ANQGSEA. V lost 7 bases, J lost 3 bases, and 13 bases lay in between. CDR3 length: 12 amino acids.

The chain has TRBV6-1 and TRBJ1-4; 8 nucleotides match TRBD1. Germline CDR1 is MNHNS and CDR2 is SASEGT. The CDR3 contains 14 residues. The trim removed 6 bases at V and 7 bases at J, leaving 7 bases unmatched. The CDR3 spells CASRDGQGLEKLFF. In nucleotides, the CDR3 is TGTGCCAGCAGGGACGGACAGGGACTTGAAAAACTGTTTTTT.

CDR3 sequence reads: CASSLGLAGNTIYF. The CDR3 nucleotides read TGTGCCAGCAGCTTAGGGCTTGCTGGAAACACCATATATTTT. This chain connects TRBV11-3 to TRBJ1-3; no definite D call. V was trimmed by 1 base and J by 2 bases, leaving 6 bases between them. Germline assignment: CDR1 SGHNT and CDR2 YENEEA. CDR3 length: 14 residues.

V usage is TRBV9 and J usage is TRBJ2-3, with 11 bases aligning to TRBD2. CDR1 and CDR2 from the germline V gene are SGDLS and YYNGEE. The CDR3 length is 16 residues. V shed 3 bases and J 6 bases; nucleotides not matched to a gene: 9. CDR3 DNA sequence: TGTGCCAGCAGCGGTGGGACTAGCGGATTCACGGATACGCAGTATTTT. Its translation is CASSGGTSGFTDTQYF.

Only one count was recorded for this clone. The chain joins TRBV18 to TRBJ1-5; 7 nucleotides match TRBD1. Germline values: CDR1 KGHSH, CDR2 LQKENI. The CDR3 loop spans 18 amino acids. V was clipped by 3 bases and J by 2 bases; unmatched bases: 13. CDR3 in DNA: TGTGCCAGCTCACCTCGAGTAGGGGGCGGGCGGGGCAATCAGCCCCAGCATTTT. It is translated as CASSPRVGGGRGNQPQHF.

The chain links TRBV7-2 to TRBJ2-7; TRBD2 agrees at 11 bases. Germline CDR1 reads SGHTA; CDR2 reads FQGNSA. The CDR3 is 14 amino acids. Trimming cost V 5 bases and J 4 bases; bases outside gene matches: 4. For the CDR3, the DNA is TGTGCCAGCAGCCGACTAGCGGGGAATTACGAGCAGTACTTC. Its translation: CASSRLAGNYEQYF. The whole variable domain, remainder taken from reference TRBV7-2 and TRBJ2-7, is GAGVSQSPSNKVTEKGKDVELRCDPISGHTALYWYRQSLGQGLEFLIYFQGNSAPDKSGLPSDRFSAERTGGSVSTLTIQRTQQEDSAVYLCASSRLAGNYEQYFGPGTRLTVT.

V and J are TRBV19 and TRBJ1-2; tentatively, D is TRBD1 (6 bases). This CDR3 has 17 amino acids. The germline gives CDR1 LNHDA, CDR2 SQIVND (reference sequence). V was trimmed by 6 bases and J by 0 bases, leaving 20 bases between them. The CDR3 nucleotides are TGTGCCAGTAGCCGCCCGGGGGGGCCTGAAGCTAACTATGGCTACACCTTC. This translates into CASSRPGGPEANYGYTF.

The chain has TRBV10-3 and TRBJ2-3; 8 bases align to TRBD2. The CDR3 loop spans 14 amino acids. Germline trimming cut 6 bases from V and 2 bases from J; bases unmatched to any gene: 4. CDR1 and CDR2 from the germline V gene are ENHRY and SYGVKD. This CDR3 reads CAISGRENTDTQYF. Here the CDR3 DNA reads TGTGCCATCAGCGGGAGGGAAAACACAGATACGCAGTATTTT.

V gene TRBV10-3 combines with J gene TRBJ1-5, with no clear D. Germline V gene data show CDR1 as ENHRY and CDR2 as SYGVKD. This CDR3 contains 12 residues. V was cut by 5 bases and J by 4 bases, with 6 bases left in between. CDR3 DNA sequence: TGTGCCATCAGTCGAGAGAATCAGCCCCAGCATTTT. It is translated as CAISRENQPQHF.

This chain uses TRBV9 with TRBJ1-2, with no clear D. The CDR3 is 13 residues long. Trimming removed 6 bases from V and 8 bases from J, with 17 bases in between. CDR1 and CDR2 from the germline V gene are SGDLS and YYNGEE. CDR3 residues: CASTPGGLVGYTF. The CDR3 bases are TGTGCCAGCACCCCGGGAGGGCTGGTCGGCTACACCTTC.

The chain links TRBV5-4 to TRBJ2-5, with 12 bases fitting TRBD1. This CDR3 has 17 residues. Germline CDR1 SGHNT, CDR2 YYREEE (reference sequence). V lost 3 bases and J lost 2; bases outside the gene matches: 8. The CDR3 nucleotides are TGTGCCAGCAGCTCCTTCCCGGGACAGGGGGCGCAAGAGACCCAGTACTTC. It specifies CASSSFPGQGAQETQYF.

The chain carries TRBV4-3 and TRBJ2-1; possibly TRBD2 for D (6 bases). Between the trimmed V and J ends, which lost 1 base and 4 bases, there was a span of 11 bases. Germline CDR1 and CDR2: LGHNA and YSLEER. The CDR3 has 15 amino acids. Written as DNA, the CDR3 is TGCGCCAGCAGCCAAGCCCGGGAGCTATACAATGAGCAGTTCTTC. Protein product: CASSQARELYNEQFF.

The chain couples TRBV5-1 to TRBJ2-7; 10 bases agree with TRBD1. After removal of 4 bases from V and 0 bases from J, the junction contained 7 bases not matched to a gene. Germline V gene lookup returns CDR1 SGHRS and CDR2 YFSETQ. This CDR3 region has 16 residues. DNA for the CDR3: TGCGCCAGCAGCGGGGCCGGGACAGGGGTCTCCTACGAGCAGTACTTC. Amino acid sequence: CASSGAGTGVSYEQYF.

J is TRBJ2-1 and V is TRBV4-3; TRBD1 matches at 7 bases. Germline V gene data show CDR1 as LGHNA and CDR2 as YSLEER. V was clipped by 2 bases and J by 0 bases; unmatched bases: 4. This CDR3 has 16 residues. CDR3 in amino acids: CASSQSSGGSYNEQFF. CDR3 sequence (DNA): TGCGCCAGCAGCCAATCCTCAGGGGGCTCCTACAATGAGCAGTTCTTC.

In its sample, this clone was seen once. The V gene is TRBV6-4, the J gene TRBJ2-3; D call uncertain. CDR1 MRHNA and CDR2 SNTAGT come from the germline V gene. The CDR3 runs 15 residues. V was pared by 3 bases and J by 3 bases, with 13 bases between. The CDR3 DNA follows: TGTGCCAGCAGTGAGGGCTTGGCTTGGACAGATACGCAGTATTTT. Translated, it gives CASSEGLAWTDTQYF.

This clone has just one count. The same CDR3 can be traced to other DNA sequences in this sample. This chain uses TRBV27 with TRBJ1-5, with TRBD1 matching 7 bases. This CDR3 region has 15 residues. J lost 2 bases, V lost 0 bases, and 1 base had no gene match. CDR1 MNHEY and CDR2 SMNVEV come from the germline V gene (reference sequence). CDR3 sequence (DNA): TGTGCCAGCAGTTTATCCACAGGGGGCAATCAGCCCCAGCATTTT. This codes for CASSLSTGGNQPQHF.

The chain carries TRBV9 and TRBJ1-3; D uncertain. The CDR3 spans 14 residues. Germline V gene data show CDR1 as SGDLS and CDR2 as YYNGEE. V gave up 2 bases and J gave up 2 bases, with 8 bases separating them. CDR3 nucleotides: TGTGCCAGCAGCGTGTACGGGGCTGGAAACACCATATATTTT. Translating gives CASSVYGAGNTIYF. The full variable domain, in which reference TRBV9 and TRBJ1-3 provide the parts outside the CDR3, is DSGVTQTPKHLITATGQRVTLRCSPRSGDLSVYWYQQSLDQGLQFLIQYYNGEERAKGNILERFSAQQFPDLHSELNLSSLELGDSALYFCASSVYGAGNTIYFGEGSWLTVV.

The J gene is TRBJ2-1, the V gene TRBV18; TRBD1 is a possible D gene (5 bases). Trimming stripped 3 bases from V and 5 bases from J, with 8 bases between. Germline loops: CDR1 KGHSH, CDR2 LQKENI. The CDR3 has 13 amino acids. Written as DNA, the CDR3 is TGTGCCAGCTCACCTGGACAAGACAATGAGCAGTTCTTC. Amino acids: CASSPGQDNEQFF.

CDR3 region: CASSYYSGEGEQFF. In DNA form, the CDR3 reads TGCGCCAGCAGCTATTATAGCGGGGAGGGTGAGCAGTTCTTC. This rearrangement joins TRBV5-1 to TRBJ2-1; 8 nucleotides line up with TRBD2. V trimming: 3 bases; J trimming: 9 bases; junction bases outside the gene matches: 8. Germline values: CDR1 SGHRS, CDR2 YFSETQ. The CDR3 length is 14 residues.

The chain links TRBV30 to TRBJ1-5; weak D call: TRBD1 (5 bases). Per germline, CDR1 GTSNPN and CDR2 SVGIG (reference sequence). This CDR3 is 15 amino acids long. V dropped 3 bases and J dropped 0 bases, with 12 bases sitting between them. The CDR3 DNA follows: TGTGCCTGGAGGACGTCCAGGGATAGCAATCAGCCCCAGCATTTT. Translation: CAWRTSRDSNQPQHF.

The CDR3 DNA reads as TGTGCCATCAGTGCGGGTCGGGAGGCCACAGATACGCAGTATTTT. Amino acids: CAISAGREATDTQYF. The chain joins TRBV10-3 to TRBJ2-3, with TRBD2 identical over 7 bases. V gave up 4 bases and J gave up 2 bases; unmatched junction bases: 6. The germline V gene encodes CDR1 ENHRY and CDR2 SYGVKD. The CDR3 extends over 15 amino acids.

V is TRBV7-3 and J is TRBJ2-1, with a possible D match to TRBD2 (6 bases). Between the trimmed V and J ends, which lost 0 bases and 7 bases, there was a span of 13 bases. CDR1 is SGHTA, CDR2 FQGTGA, per germline. The CDR3 consists of 15 residues. The CDR3 DNA follows: TGTGCCAGCAGCTTAACTAGCGGCAGTAGGAATGAGCAGTTCTTC. This codes for CASSLTSGSRNEQFF.

The chain links TRBV4-1 to TRBJ2-1; 7 positions match TRBD2. This CDR3 has 17 amino acids. Germline V lookup: CDR1 MGHRA, CDR2 YSYEKL. The V segment lost 0 bases and the J segment 6 bases; nucleotides outside the gene matches: 11. This CDR3 reads CASSQDKFLAASNEQFF. The CDR3 nucleotides are TGCGCCAGCAGCCAAGATAAATTTCTAGCGGCCTCCAATGAGCAGTTCTTC.

The chain uses TRBV19 and TRBJ2-1, with a weak D call TRBD1 (6 bases). The CDR3 spans 16 residues. In germline, CDR1 is LNHDA, CDR2 SQIVND (reference sequence). V lost 2 bases and J lost 11, with 22 bases in between. The CDR3 loop reads CASSIRDTLPITKQFF. In DNA form, the CDR3 reads TGTGCCAGTAGTATAAGGGACACACTACCAATTACAAAGCAGTTCTTC.

J is TRBJ1-1 and V is TRBV13, with D perhaps TRBD1 (5 bases). Trimming took off 5 bases at V and 1 base at J, with 14 bases between the two ends. Looked up from germline, CDR1 is PRHDT and CDR2 is FYEKMQ (reference sequence). This CDR3 is 15 amino acids long. CDR3 residues: CASSPVGHQNTEAFF. CDR3 DNA sequence: TGTGCCAGCAGCCCCGTCGGACACCAGAACACTGAAGCTTTCTTT.

This clone has just a few counts. The gene calls are TRBV15 and TRBJ2-1, with D hard to call. Trimming shortened V by 0 bases and J by 8 bases, and 5 bases separated the two germline ends. The CDR3 length is 12 residues. Germline values: CDR1 LNHNV, CDR2 YYDKDF (reference sequence). For the CDR3, the DNA is TGTGCCACCAGCAGAGATGAGGATGAGCAGTTCTTC. It specifies CATSRDEDEQFF.

The J gene is TRBJ1-1, the V gene TRBV27; D gene unclear. The germline V gene encodes CDR1 MNHEY and CDR2 SMNVEV (reference sequence). The CDR3 is 15 amino acids. Between the trimmed V and J ends, which lost 6 bases and 3 bases, there was a span of 17 bases. The CDR3 here is CASSPWAGTDTEAFF. The CDR3 coding sequence is TGTGCCAGCAGCCCCTGGGCAGGAACGGACACTGAAGCTTTCTTT.